The clone carrying this T cell receptor (beta chain) has only a few counts. The antigen is unknown. The data were obtained in a study of T-cell memory formation after mild COVID-19. Looking at the study overall: Clustering of TCRs was largely donor specific. Findings and caveats of the study: Pre-infection memory carried some responding clones, suggesting that cross-reactive memory joined. Later expanders leaned CD4+, whereas day 15 to 85 contracting clones were balanced CD4/CD8.

Trimming shortened V by 7 bases and J by 0 bases, and 13 bases separated the two germline ends. In germline, CDR1 is LGHDT, CDR2 YNNKEL (reference sequence). The CDR3 runs 16 residues. TCR alpha and TCR beta cDNA libraries carrying sample barcodes and UMIs were produced by 5'RACE using constant-segment primers. TCRdb re-derived calls from the 5' RACE reads in MiXCR, one entry per CDR3 protein. The top ten clones hold roughly 24% of a sample with approximately 260,000 distinct CDR3 sequences, over 15% of them seen once. This rearrangement joins TRBV3-1 to TRBJ2-6; no clear D gene. The source of this sequence is a man between 18 and 29 years old who had mild COVID-19 (a few samples of this study predate the infection). Cell type and time point are not known. The sequenced sample was PBMCs or a T cell subset sorted from them (not recorded which). CDR3 DNA sequence: TGTGCCAGCAAAGGATCTGTCAGCTCTGGGGCCAACGTCCTGACTTTC. Encoded protein: CASKGSVSSGANVLTF. The variable domain in full, with the rest retrieved from reference TRBV3-1 and TRBJ2-6, is DTAVSQTPKYLVTQMGNDKSIKCEQNLGHDTMYWYKQDSKKFLKIMFSYNNKELIINETVPNRFSPKSPDKAHLNLHINSLELGDSAVYFCASKGSVSSGANVLTFGAGSRLTVL.